The clone carrying this T cell receptor beta chain has a count of ten or more. Its antigen is as yet unknown. A marrow graft followed busulfan-fludarabine conditioning, with cyclophosphamide on days +3 and +4. Germline values: CDR1 LNHDA, CDR2 SQIVND (reference sequence). CDR3 length: 17 residues. V dropped 5 bases and J dropped 0; count of bases not matched to a gene: 6. These data originate in a study of T cells after posttransplantation cyclophosphamide. The study, taken as a whole, reports: After PTCy, TRB diversity resembled that of CNI/methotrexate controls. Blood and skin or GI T cell repertoires showed limited TRB overlap.

The assay was immunoSEQ multiplex PCR, and TCRdb's table has in-frame clones only and misses some. In total the sample includes 2,300 or so clones, none of them seen once. This sequence was found in a female patient between 55 and 75 years old who received an allogeneic stem cell transplant from an unrelated donor, was CMV-positive, and had acute GVHD only. Some T cells may be provided by the graft donor. V is TRBV19 and J is TRBJ2-1, with 11 bases aligning to TRBD2. The input for sequencing was PBMCs, taken after an allogeneic stem cell transplant with post-transplant cyclophosphamide. This CDR3 reads CASSPRLAGFSYNEQFF. The CDR3 nucleotides are TGTGCCAGTAGTCCAAGACTAGCGGGATTCTCCTACAATGAGCAGTTCTTC.